Many counts were recorded for the clone carrying this T cell receptor beta chain. Its antigen is as yet unknown. Using immunoSEQ multiplex PCR, the repertoire was profiled, and TCRdb retains in-frame clones only, with some absent. Sampling found 5,700 or so clones, none seen once. A marrow graft followed busulfan-fludarabine conditioning, with cyclophosphamide on days +3 and +4. The data stem from a study of T cells after posttransplantation cyclophosphamide. Study-level findings and limits: Later blood repertoires were often dominated by clones from the donor CD8+ memory compartment. TRB clonality was highly associated with recipient CMV seropositivity and reactivation. Blood and skin or GI T cell repertoires showed limited TRB overlap.

CDR3 size: 16 residues. V lost 3 bases, J lost 2 bases, and 6 bases stayed unmatched. CDR1 LNHDA and CDR2 SQIVND come from the germline V gene (reference sequence). Sequenced here: PBMCs, sampled after allogeneic stem cell transplant with posttransplant cyclophosphamide. The genes are TRBV19 and TRBJ1-5; 8 bases align to TRBD1. This TCR was sampled from a male patient in his sixties or seventies who received an allogeneic stem cell transplant from a related donor, was CMV-positive, and had no GVHD. Some T cells may be graft donor cells. The CDR3 reads CASSIGSGGGNQPQHF. In DNA form, the CDR3 reads TGTGCCAGTAGTATCGGCTCAGGGGGCGGCAATCAGCCCCAGCATTTT.